Presented here are 10 T cell receptor beta chains from one specimen sequenced in a study of T cells in women clearing cervical HPV infection. Sequenced by immunoSEQ multiplex PCR; TCRdb stores in-frame clones only, minus some. This table lists roughly 42,000 clones. Sequenced input: blood buffy coat. Source of these receptors: a woman aged 18 to 75 with a cervical HPV16 infection that either progressed to CIN3+ or cleared (not recorded which).

As concerns this clone: The CDR3 goes on 3 residues after the read ends, and that part is filled in from the germline J gene. J is TRBJ1-4 and V is TRBV28; D perhaps matches TRBD1 (6 bases). Germline V CDR1 and CDR2: MDHEN, SYDVKM. Deletions cut 5 bases from V and 5 bases from J, with 12 bases between. This CDR3 region has 14 residues. Here the CDR3 reads CASSSGQFNEKLFF. Incomplete CDR3 DNA: TGTGCCAGCAGTAGTGGACAGTTCAATGAAAAA.

Comment on this clone: The CDR3 goes on 3 residues after the read ends, and that part is filled in from the germline J gene. The V call is TRBV20-1, the J call TRBJ1-1, with D possibly being TRBD1 (5 bases). Per germline, CDR1 DFQATT and CDR2 SNEGSKA (reference sequence). Trimming cost V 3 bases and J 4 bases, with 15 bases left between them. The CDR3 is 14 residues long. Partial CDR3 DNA: TGCAGTGCTAGGGAGGGCGGGGCGGTCACTGAA. Translation gives CSAREGGAVTE. The whole CDR3 is CSAREGGAVTEAFF.

As regards this clone: Coverage ceases 3 residues before the CDR3 finishes, and the germline J gene fills in the end. The rearrangement joins TRBV7-6 to TRBJ2-7, with 12 bases aligning to TRBD2. Trimming removed 5 bases from V and 1 base from J; junction bases left unmatched: 6. CDR3 length equals 16 residues. Looked up from germline, CDR1 is SGHVS and CDR2 is FNYEAQ. The CDR3 is CASSPGLAGPSYEQYF. CDR3 DNA, as far as it was read: TGTGCCAGCAGCCCGGGACTAGCGGGTCCTTCCTACGAG.

Note on this clone: Read sequence stops 3 residues before the CDR3 end, and the germline J gene provides the missing end. The genes are TRBV19 and TRBJ1-6, with D perhaps matching TRBD1 (6 bases). Germline CDR1 and CDR2: LNHDA and SQIVND (reference sequence). Trimming shortened V by 1 base and J by 12 bases, and 16 bases separated the two germline ends. The CDR3 loop spans 15 amino acids. The CDR3 loop reads CASSIGAGEAIPLHF. The sequenced CDR3 bases are TGTGCCAGTAGTATAGGGGCAGGGGAGGCGATACCC.

CDR3 bases read: TGTGCCAGCAGTATCGGGACAGGGTCGGGGGAAAAA. It codes for CASSIGTGSGEK. The full CDR3 is CASSIGTGSGEKLFF. V gene TRBV12-3 or TRBV12-4 combines with J gene TRBJ1-4, with 9 bases fitting TRBD1. From the germline J gene comes the end of the CDR3, since the read stops 3 residues before it. The CDR3 extends over 15 amino acids. V was clipped by 5 bases and J by 8 bases; unmatched bases: 9.

About this clone itself: From the germline J gene comes the end of the CDR3, since the read stops 3 residues before it. This chain links TRBV10-3 with TRBJ1-6; possible D gene TRBD1, 5 bases. Germline V gene data show CDR1 as ENHRY and CDR2 as SYGVKD. V was shortened by 6 bases and J by 9 bases, with 12 bases between the two germline ends. This CDR3 is 13 amino acids long. CDR3 region: CAISGQGASPLHF. The CDR3 bases that were read are TGTGCCATCAGCGGGCAGGGAGCTTCACCC.

Points on this clone: Coverage ceases 3 residues before the CDR3 finishes, and the germline J gene fills in the end. V usage is TRBV2 and J usage is TRBJ1-5; a possible D gene is TRBD1 (6 bases). This CDR3 spans 15 amino acids. CDR1 SNHLY and CDR2 FYNNEI come from the germline V gene. V was shortened by 4 bases and J by 3 bases, with 13 bases between the two germline ends. The covered CDR3 bases are TGTGCCAGCAGTGTAGCAGGGGCCAACAATCAGCCC. This translates into CASSVAGANNQP. The CDR3 in full is CASSVAGANNQPQHF.

Points on this clone: The DNA ends 3 residues before the CDR3 does, and the rest of the CDR3 is filled in from the germline J gene. The chain couples TRBV28 to TRBJ2-4; the D gene is possibly TRBD1 (6 bases). The CDR3 covers 14 residues. V gave up 4 bases and J gave up 7 bases, with 14 bases separating them. The germline CDR1 and CDR2 sequences are MDHEN and SYDVKM. The CDR3 here is CASSSSFRGNIQYF. The sequenced CDR3 bases are TGTGCCAGCAGTTCGTCGTTCAGGGGTAACATT.

Comments on this clone: From the germline J gene comes the end of the CDR3, since the read stops 3 residues before it. This chain links TRBV5-4 with TRBJ2-2; no firm D call. The V end was cut by 4 bases, the J end by 0 bases, with 10 bases between. The germline gives CDR1 SGHNT, CDR2 YYREEE (reference sequence). CDR3 size: 15 residues. The part of the CDR3 DNA that was read is TGTGCCAGCAGCCCCTCGACAACGAACACCGGGGAG. Its translation: CASSPSTTNTGE. The full CDR3 sequence reads CASSPSTTNTGELFF.

With respect to this clone: The read falls 3 residues short of the CDR3 end, and the missing part is taken from the germline J gene. The chain recombines TRBV5-1 with TRBJ2-1; D is unclear. The germline gives CDR1 SGHRS, CDR2 YFSETQ. The CDR3 has 14 amino acids. Trimming removed 0 bases at V and 6 bases at J, with 10 bases between. This CDR3 reads CASSLGEVSNEQFF. The DNA read from the CDR3 is TGCGCCAGCAGCTTGGGAGAGGTTTCCAATGAG.